One TCR beta chain is described in this entry. Its antigen is unknown. Base qualities were left out, and no much larger clone turns up one base away. Inclusive of the bounding cysteine and phenylalanine, the CDR3 is 13 residues long. Here the CDR3 DNA is all that survives: 39 bases in frame from base 1. V is reduced by 6 bases and J by 4 bases, leaving a spacing of 12 bases between them. These data are taken from a study of blood T cell repertoires in COVID-19 (dated by TCRdb to 2019 to 2021). For the wider study: The collaborator samples originated in the United States, Italy and Spain and spanned the acute and convalescent phases of COVID-19. The samples were drawn from the first 160 participants of the ongoing ImmuneRACE study and from over a thousand subjects provided by 6 global collaborators. The repertoires were released in a freely available public database meant as a resource for research on the immune response to SARS-CoV-2. Deeply sampled blood TCRbeta repertoires from subjects exposed to, actively infected with, or recovered from COVID-19 were included in the dataset. Where available, HLA class I and class II types were obtained from metadata supplied by the sample provider rather than from assay-based typing. The material from the prospective study consisted of cDNA or gDNA derived from T cells, B-cell-depleted T cells, or PBMCs. Nearly every sample came with metadata listing a de-identified subject ID, COVID-19 status, age in years and sex.

Collaborating institutions collected whole blood in K2EDTA tubes following their own protocols. For TCRbeta analysis, collaborator samples were shipped as frozen whole blood, as isolated PBMCs, or as DNA extracted from either sample type. Broad study findings and their caveats: The amount of clinical and demographic metadata varied by source and participant and was provided uncurated.

TCRbeta CDR3 regions were amplified from genomic DNA using the immunoSEQ Assay, a bias-controlled multiplex PCR. In the paper's pipeline: Nucleated cell counts per sample were estimated from amplification of reference gene primers within the assay. To quantify the absolute abundance of each unique TCRbeta CDR3 rearrangement, sequence reads were collapsed and filtered. For each sample, productive Simpson clonality was calculated by taking the square root of Simpson's diversity index across productive rearrangements. TCRdb holds this immuneACCESS table with in-frame rearrangements only. Some clones are missing; in checked studies, unresolved V genes explain under half, and the rest has no known cause. V, J and clone size are taken as reported in that table, and D and trimming were inferred from the DNA itself. Counted in this sample were roughly 72,000 clones; 88% of them appeared once. The top ten clones comprise roughly 46% of the sample.

The chain is encoded by TRBV12-3 or TRBV12-4 joined to TRBJ1-2; TRBD1 is a weak D gene call, 5 bases matching. The clonotype comes from a human donor in a cohort sampled during active COVID-19. The sample taken for sequencing was peripheral blood. DNA sequence: TGTGCCAGCAGCCCAGACAGAACCTATGGCTACACCTTC. Its product reads: CASSPDRTYGYTF.